This paragraph covers one T cell receptor (beta chain) sequence. The protocol was immunoSEQ multiplex PCR, while the TCRdb copy is restricted to in-frame clones and leaves out a portion. The table includes 78,000 or so clones, approximately 86% detected once. The data derive from a study of blood T cell repertoires in COVID-19. Sequencing was done on a sample of peripheral blood. This receptor was obtained from a man aged 45-60 years with active or convalescent COVID-19.

CDR3: CASSPGNEQFF. In nucleotides, the CDR3 is TGCGCCAGCAGTCCGGGAAATGAGCAGTTCTTC. The chain joins TRBV4-3 to TRBJ2-1, with a tentative D call TRBD2 (5 bases). Germline lookup yields CDR1 LGHNA and CDR2 YSLEER. Trimming shortened V by 6 bases and J by 7 bases, and 7 bases separated the two germline ends. The CDR3 runs to 11 residues.